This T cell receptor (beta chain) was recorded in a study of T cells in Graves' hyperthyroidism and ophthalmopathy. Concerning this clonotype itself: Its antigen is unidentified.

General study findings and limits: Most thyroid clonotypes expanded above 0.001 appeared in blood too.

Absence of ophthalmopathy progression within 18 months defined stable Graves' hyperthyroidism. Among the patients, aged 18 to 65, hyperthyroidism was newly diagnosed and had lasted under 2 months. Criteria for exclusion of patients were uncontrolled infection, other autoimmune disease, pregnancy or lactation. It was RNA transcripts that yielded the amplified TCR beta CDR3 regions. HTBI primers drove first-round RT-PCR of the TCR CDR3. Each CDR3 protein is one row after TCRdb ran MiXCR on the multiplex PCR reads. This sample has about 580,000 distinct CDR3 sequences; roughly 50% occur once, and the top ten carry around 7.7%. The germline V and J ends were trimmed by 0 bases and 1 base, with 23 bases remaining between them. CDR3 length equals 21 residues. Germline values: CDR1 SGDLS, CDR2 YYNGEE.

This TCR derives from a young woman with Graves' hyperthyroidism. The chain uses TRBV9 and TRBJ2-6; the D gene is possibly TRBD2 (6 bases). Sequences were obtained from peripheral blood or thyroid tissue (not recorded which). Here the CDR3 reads CASSVVYGRGETRSGANVLTF. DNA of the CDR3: TGTGCCAGCAGCGTAGTGTACGGGAGAGGCGAGACCCGATCTGGGGCCAACGTCCTGACTTTC.